The 19 T cell receptor beta chains below all came from one sample that was sequenced in a study of OX40 agonist ivuxolimab in advanced cancers. The protocol was immunoSEQ multiplex PCR, while the TCRdb copy is restricted to in-frame clones and leaves out a portion. The repertoire holds 70,000 to 95,000 clones, with around 94% as singletons. The source was CD4+ or CD8+ T cells sorted from blood, collected in a trial of the OX40 agonist ivuxolimab. These receptors all come from an adult with an advanced solid tumor such as melanoma, head and neck, liver or kidney cancer.

This clone was found a few times. The rearrangement links TRBV30 to TRBJ1-3; D not certain. CDR3 size: 12 residues. The germline gives CDR1 GTSNPN, CDR2 SVGIG (reference sequence). The V and J ends lost 8 bases and 0 bases respectively, with 8 bases between them. Here the CDR3 reads CAGDRSGNTIYF. The CDR3 bases are TGTGCCGGGGATCGCTCTGGAAACACCATATATTTT.

This clone has a single count. The V and J genes are TRBV29-1 and TRBJ2-7, with D hard to call. Germline-derived CDR1 and CDR2 are SQVTM and ANQGSEA. The CDR3 covers 13 residues. V shed 3 bases and J shed 0 bases, with 9 bases lying between them. CDR3 nucleotide sequence: TGCAGCGTTGAGACACGCTCCTCCTACGAGCAGTACTTC. Translation: CSVETRSSYEQYF.

This clone was counted a single time. The chain combines TRBV28 with TRBJ1-6, with D unresolved. V was clipped by 6 bases and J by 0 bases, with 9 bases between them. This CDR3 comprises 15 residues. Germline V gene sequence: CDR1 MDHEN, CDR2 SYDVKM. As DNA, the CDR3 is TGTGCCAGCAGGGACTGGAGCTCCTATAATTCACCCCTCCACTTT. This encodes CASRDWSSYNSPLHF.

CDR3 in amino acids: CASDSGNTIYF. The CDR3 DNA follows: TGTGCCTCAGATTCGGGAAACACCATATATTTT. The V gene is TRBV28, the J gene TRBJ1-3; D unresolved. V was pared by 11 bases and J by 4 bases, with 9 bases between. Germline V gives CDR1 MDHEN, CDR2 SYDVKM. The CDR3 is made up of 11 amino acids.

The chain recombines TRBV7-9 with TRBJ2-1, with a possible D match to TRBD2 (5 bases). This CDR3 comprises 17 residues. The germline V and J ends were trimmed by 5 bases and 0 bases, with 17 bases remaining between them. CDR1 is SEHNR and CDR2 is FQNEAQ in the germline V gene (reference sequence). The CDR3 region is CASSPEISASSYNEQFF. The CDR3 nucleotides are TGTGCCAGCAGCCCCGAAATTAGCGCCAGCTCCTACAATGAGCAGTTCTTC.

V and J are TRBV7-2 and TRBJ2-7, with D hard to call. Germline V gene lookup returns CDR1 SGHTA and CDR2 FQGNSA. The CDR3 sequence is 14 residues long. Trimming took 1 base from V and 5 from J, leaving 12 bases between them. CDR3 in DNA: TGTGCCAGCAGCTTAGGTGTAGGTATGGACGAGCAGTACTTC. Translation gives CASSLGVGMDEQYF.

This clone occurred once. The chain is built from TRBV9 and TRBJ2-3; 8 bases agree with TRBD2. J was trimmed by 2 bases and V by 0 bases; bases with no gene match: 2. CDR1 and CDR2 from the germline V gene are SGDLS and YYNGEE. The CDR3 runs to 15 residues. The CDR3 DNA reads as TGTGCCAGCAGCGTAGTTAGCGGGGACACAGATACGCAGTATTTT. Translating gives CASSVVSGDTDTQYF.

CDR3 loop: CASSLEGPAGSPLHF. The CDR3 DNA follows: TGTGCCAGCAGCTTGGAAGGTCCCGCAGGCTCACCCCTCCACTTT. The chain carries TRBV5-6 and TRBJ1-6, with D unclear. Germline V gene data show CDR1 as SGHDT and CDR2 as YYEEEE. The V and J ends lost 0 bases and 10 bases respectively, with 14 bases between them. The CDR3 covers 15 residues.

This chain uses TRBV13 with TRBJ2-1, with D possibly being TRBD1 (6 bases). V was clipped by 3 bases and J by 5 bases, with 20 bases between them. CDR3 size: 17 residues. Looked up from germline, CDR1 is PRHDT and CDR2 is FYEKMQ (reference sequence). The CDR3 region has the DNA TGTGCCAGCAGCTTCCCCGAGGGGGAGACATTGAACAATGAGCAGTTCTTC. Translating gives CASSFPEGETLNNEQFF.

This chain joins TRBV10-1 and TRBJ1-4; unclear D gene. V was cut by 2 bases and J by 7 bases, with 11 bases left in between. Germline CDR1 and CDR2: WNHNN and SYGVQD (reference sequence). This CDR3 is 14 amino acids long. The CDR3 DNA is TGCGCCAGCAGTGAGCCCGGGCCGGGTGAAAAACTGTTTTTT. Its translation: CASSEPGPGEKLFF.

This sequence joins TRBV9 and TRBJ2-1, with a weak D call TRBD2 (6 bases). Between the trimmed V and J ends, which lost 4 bases and 4 bases, there was a span of 15 bases. The germline V gene has CDR1 SGDLS and CDR2 YYNGEE. This CDR3 comprises 15 residues. The CDR3 DNA reads TGTGCCAGCAGCATAGGGACTCCTTCTTACAATGAGCAGTTCTTC. It is translated as CASSIGTPSYNEQFF.

J is TRBJ2-1 and V is TRBV6-5; D is unclear. The germline V gene encodes CDR1 MNHEY and CDR2 SVGAGI. The CDR3 covers 12 residues. V was trimmed by 6 bases and J by 0 bases, leaving 3 bases between them. CDR3 region: CASSPSYNEQFF. The CDR3 coding sequence is TGTGCCAGCAGCCCCTCCTACAATGAGCAGTTCTTC.

This chain connects TRBV15 to TRBJ2-3; D not certain. Germline V gives CDR1 LNHNV, CDR2 YYDKDF (reference sequence). V dropped 2 bases and J dropped 2 bases, with 8 bases sitting between them. The CDR3 totals 14 residues. The CDR3 is CATSRQFNTDTQYF. In DNA form, the CDR3 reads TGTGCCACCAGCAGACAGTTTAACACAGATACGCAGTATTTT. Full variable domain (rest looked up from reference TRBV15 and TRBJ2-3): DAMVIQNPRYQVTQFGKPVTLSCSQTLNHNVMYWYQQKSSQAPKLLFHYYDKDFNNEADTPDNFQSRRPNTSFCFLDIRSPGLGDTAMYLCATSRQFNTDTQYFGPGTRLTVL.

The chain recombines TRBV5-1 with TRBJ2-1; 11 nucleotides align to TRBD1. Germline V gene data show CDR1 as SGHRS and CDR2 as YFSETQ. The CDR3 covers 17 residues. After removal of 0 bases from V and 10 bases from J, the junction contained 12 bases not matched to a gene. CDR3 nucleotide sequence: TGCGCCAGCAGCTTGGTAGGGTGGGACAGGGGGTCCCGGGAGCAGTTCTTC. It encodes CASSLVGWDRGSREQFF. The full variable domain, completed using reference TRBV5-1 and TRBJ2-1, is KAGVTQTPRYLIKTRGQQVTLSCSPISGHRSVSWYQQTPGQGLQFLFEYFSETQRNKGNFPGRFSGRQFSNSRSEMNVSTLELGDSALYLCASSLVGWDRGSREQFFGPGTRLTVL.

The chain uses TRBV27 and TRBJ1-5; a possible D gene is TRBD1 (6 bases). The ends were cut back, 3 bases at V and 4 bases at J, with 13 bases in the middle. CDR1 MNHEY and CDR2 SMNVEV come from the germline V gene (reference sequence). The CDR3 runs to 15 residues. CDR3 coding DNA: TGTGCCAGCAGTTTGAGTCCCACAGGGAATCAGCCCCAGCATTTT. Residues: CASSLSPTGNQPQHF.

V is TRBV27 and J is TRBJ1-2, with 8 bases matching TRBD1. V shed 6 bases and J 3 bases; nucleotides not matched to a gene: 6. From germline, CDR1 is MNHEY and CDR2 SMNVEV (reference sequence). The CDR3 loop spans 14 amino acids. The CDR3 sequence is CASRGTDRDYGYTF. The CDR3, as DNA: TGTGCCAGCAGGGGAACGGACAGGGACTATGGCTACACCTTC.

DNA for the CDR3: TGTGCCAGCAGTGAAGAAGTAAGGGGTGGGGCCTACGAGCAGTACTTC. Translated: CASSEEVRGGAYEQYF. The chain has TRBV2 and TRBJ2-5, with D tentatively TRBD1 (5 bases). The end of the DNA fits TRBJ2-7 better, so the J call may be wrong. This CDR3 has 16 residues. Germline CDR1 SNHLY, CDR2 FYNNEI.

The V gene is TRBV6-1, the J gene TRBJ1-2; 7 bases match TRBD1. The junction had 15 bases not matched to a gene; V was cut back by 2 bases and J by 3 bases. The CDR3 covers 18 residues. Per the germline V gene, CDR1 is MNHNS and CDR2 is SASEGT. CDR3 bases: TGTGCCAGCAGTGAAAACAGGGGAGGAATCAAATGGGACTATGGCTACACCTTC. Translated, it gives CASSENRGGIKWDYGYTF.

The chain has TRBV6-5 and TRBJ1-1, with TRBD1 matching over 7 bases. With 5 bases clipped from V and 0 bases from J, the junction kept 3 bases outside the gene matches. CDR1 and CDR2 (germline): MNHEY, SVGAGI. The CDR3 length is 14 residues. CDR3 in amino acids: CASSRQGMNTEAFF. The CDR3 DNA is TGTGCCAGCAGTCGACAGGGAATGAACACTGAAGCTTTCTTT.